Listed below are T cell receptor beta chains from one sample, sequenced in a study of blood T cells in healthy people across ages. TCRdb independently ran MiXCR on the 5' RACE reads; one entry per CDR3 protein. Of nearly 1 million distinct CDR3 sequences listed, 51% are singletons. The specimen sequenced was blood. Receptor source: a woman aged 60 to 75 in good health. Both conserved end residues are part of each CDR3. D genes are given only for firm matches. For some rows the clone size is stated as once, few or many, or as a class when expanded; others skip it.

length	J	V	D	size	CDR3	DNA
15	TRBJ2-7	TRBV7-9	-	-	CASSYRDSISTEQYF	TGTGCCAGCAGCTATCGCGACAGTATCTCTACTGAGCAGTACTTC
16	TRBJ1-2	TRBV20-1	TRBD1	many	CSAFFRTGPSNYGYTF	TGCAGTGCTTTCTTCAGGACAGGGCCCTCGAACTATGGCTACACCTTC
13	TRBJ1-1	TRBV10-3	-	few	CAISQDRETEAFF	TGTGCCATCAGCCAAGACCGGGAAACTGAAGCTTTCTTT
15	TRBJ2-7	TRBV20-1	TRBD2	-	CSAPRGTSGYNEQYF	TGCAGTGCCCCACGGGGGACTAGCGGCTACAATGAGCAGTACTTC
14	TRBJ1-2	TRBV6-2/TRBV6-3	-	few	CASSSPTANYGYTF	TGTGCCAGCAGCTCACCGACAGCTAACTATGGCTACACCTTC
16	TRBJ2-3	TRBV9	-	-	CASSVGGDGATDTQYF	TGTGCCAGCAGCGTAGGGGGGGATGGGGCCACAGATACGCAGTATTTT
16	TRBJ2-4	TRBV20-1	-	few	CSARRHREGLENIQYF	TGCAGTGCTAGACGTCACAGGGAGGGTTTGGAAAACATTCAGTACTTC
12	TRBJ2-1	TRBV20-1	-	-	CSAGHYSDEQFF	TGCAGTGCGGGCCATTATTCGGATGAGCAGTTCTTC
16	TRBJ2-3	TRBV10-3	-	few	CAISESSRGRTDTQYF	TGTGCCATCAGTGAGTCGAGCAGGGGAAGGACAGATACGCAGTATTTT
12	TRBJ2-7	TRBV20-1	TRBD1	few	CSAIQGLDEQYF	TGCAGTGCGATACAGGGGCTCGACGAGCAGTACTTC
13	TRBJ1-4	TRBV20-1	-	-	CSAPKSRNEKLFF	TGCAGTGCCCCCAAGTCTCGTAATGAAAAACTGTTTTTT
12	TRBJ2-7	TRBV20-1	TRBD2	-	CSPKRETYEQYF	TGCAGCCCAAAGCGGGAGACCTACGAGCAGTACTTC
15	TRBJ2-2	TRBV27	-	-	CASSFIGKNTGELFF	TGTGCCAGCAGTTTCATAGGGAAGAACACCGGGGAGCTGTTTTTT
15	TRBJ2-5	TRBV12-3/TRBV12-4	TRBD2	-	CASLYRTSGQETQYF	TGTGCCAGCCTATATCGGACTAGCGGGCAAGAGACCCAGTACTTC
16	TRBJ2-5	TRBV3-1	TRBD2	-	CASSRPGLAGQETQYF	TGTGCCAGCAGCCGACCGGGACTAGCAGGGCAAGAGACCCAGTACTTC
18	TRBJ2-7	TRBV28	TRBD2	-	CASSLWGGTSGPAYEQYF	TGTGCCAGCAGTTTATGGGGGGGGACTAGCGGACCAGCCTACGAGCAGTACTTC
13	TRBJ2-5	TRBV24-1	-	few	CATSVPGSETQYF	TGTGCCACCAGTGTCCCAGGCTCGGAGACCCAGTACTTC
14	TRBJ2-7	TRBV7-2	-	-	CASSFSRGSYEQYF	TGTGCCAGCAGCTTCTCCAGGGGATCCTACGAGCAGTACTTC
19	TRBJ1-1	TRBV5-1	TRBD1	-	CASSSLPRDRGSRGTEAFF	TGCGCCAGCAGCTCCCTCCCCCGGGACAGGGGATCGAGGGGCACTGAAGCTTTCTTT
12	TRBJ2-7	TRBV27	-	few	CASKGQTGEQYF	TGTGCCAGCAAAGGACAGACAGGCGAGCAGTACTTC
12	TRBJ2-1	TRBV7-6	-	once	CASSHLNSEQFF	TGTGCCAGCAGCCACCTTAACAGTGAGCAGTTCTTC
13	TRBJ2-1	TRBV20-1	-	-	CSAAPSGYNEQFF	TGCAGTGCGGCGCCAAGCGGGTACAATGAGCAGTTCTTC
17	TRBJ2-1	TRBV7-2	-	few	CASSPRGGAGSYNEQFF	TGTGCCAGCAGCCCGAGGGGGGGGGCCGGCTCCTACAATGAGCAGTTCTTC
15	TRBJ1-1	TRBV18	-	-	CASSPGKDKNTEAFF	TGTGCCAGCTCACCCGGGAAGGACAAGAACACTGAAGCTTTCTTT
15	TRBJ1-2	TRBV5-5	-	-	CASEPLGAVNYGYTF	TGTGCCAGTGAGCCGCTGGGGGCGGTGAACTATGGCTACACCTTC
12	TRBJ2-1	TRBV20-1	TRBD2	few	CSSSGSYNEQFF	TGCAGTTCTAGCGGGAGCTACAATGAGCAGTTCTTC
15	TRBJ1-1	TRBV4-2	-	few	CASSQDVAVDTEAFF	TGTGCCAGCAGCCAAGATGTGGCGGTGGACACTGAAGCTTTCTTT
15	TRBJ1-2	TRBV16	-	-	CASSQSTVSNYGYTF	TGTGCCAGCAGCCAATCGACCGTCTCTAACTATGGCTACACCTTC
13	TRBJ2-7	TRBV7-2	-	-	CASALWDYSEQYF	TGTGCCAGCGCCCTGTGGGATTACTCCGAGCAGTACTTC
14	TRBJ2-4	TRBV7-2	-	-	CASSPHHRVNIQYF	TGTGCCAGCAGCCCACATCATAGGGTAAACATTCAGTACTTC
16	TRBJ2-7	TRBV18	TRBD2	-	CASSLASGNPTYEQYF	TGTGCCAGCTCATTAGCTAGCGGGAACCCCACCTACGAGCAGTACTTC
15	TRBJ1-2	TRBV2	-	-	CASSSGTLWWYGYTF	TGTGCCAGCAGCTCCGGGACCCTGTGGTGGTATGGCTACACCTTC
15	TRBJ2-5	TRBV6-2/TRBV6-3	TRBD1	-	CATKRGTGGQETQYF	TGTGCCACCAAAAGAGGGACAGGGGGCCAAGAGACCCAGTACTTC
14	TRBJ2-1	TRBV27	-	-	CASSLAGVSYEQFF	TGTGCCAGCAGTTTAGCAGGCGTTTCCTACGAGCAGTTCTTC
17	TRBJ1-4	TRBV6-1	-	-	CASSPDRVRGPYEKLFF	TGTGCCAGCAGCCCCGATAGGGTCCGTGGTCCATATGAAAAACTGTTTTTT
17	TRBJ2-5	TRBV6-1	TRBD2	-	CASSESWGTSGRETQYF	TGTGCCAGCAGCGAATCATGGGGGACTAGCGGGAGGGAGACCCAGTACTTC
14	TRBJ1-6	TRBV20-1	TRBD1	-	CSAWTGGSNSPLHF	TGCAGTGCTTGGACAGGGGGAAGTAATTCACCCCTCCACTTT
11	TRBJ2-5	TRBV29-1	-	few	CSVELQETQYF	TGCAGCGTTGAATTGCAAGAGACCCAGTACTTC
15	TRBJ2-1	TRBV7-2	-	-	CASSFGRDSYNEQFF	TGTGCCAGCAGCTTCGGGCGGGACTCCTACAATGAGCAGTTCTTC
15	TRBJ2-5	TRBV5-1	-	few	CASSSQVGIQETQYF	TGCGCCAGCAGCTCGCAGGTGGGGATCCAAGAGACCCAGTACTTC